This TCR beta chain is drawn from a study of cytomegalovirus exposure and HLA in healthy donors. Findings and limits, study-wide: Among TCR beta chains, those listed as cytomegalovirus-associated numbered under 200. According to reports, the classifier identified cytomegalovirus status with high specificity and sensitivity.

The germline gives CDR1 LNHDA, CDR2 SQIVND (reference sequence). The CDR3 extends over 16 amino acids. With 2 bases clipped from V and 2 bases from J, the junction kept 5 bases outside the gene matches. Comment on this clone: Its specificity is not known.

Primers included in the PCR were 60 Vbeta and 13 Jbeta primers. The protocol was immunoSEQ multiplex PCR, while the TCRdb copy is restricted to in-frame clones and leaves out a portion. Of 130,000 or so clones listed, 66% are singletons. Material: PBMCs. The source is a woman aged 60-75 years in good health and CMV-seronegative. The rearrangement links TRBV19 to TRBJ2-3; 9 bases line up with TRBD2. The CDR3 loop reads CASSISAGGNTDTQYF. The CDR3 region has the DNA TGTGCCAGTAGTATATCAGCGGGGGGCAACACAGATACGCAGTATTTT.